This passage covers 19 T cell receptor beta chains from one sample sequenced in a study of T cells expressing NK-cell markers (dated by TCRdb to the early 2020s). Receptor libraries were prepared by 5' RACE. The run used an Illumina HiSeq 2000. Following TCRdb reprocessing, every CDR3 protein sequence forms one entry, and DNA is not provided. The sample table gives roughly 150,000 distinct CDR3 sequences. The ten largest clones take up about a fifth of the sample. Sequencing was done on a sample of blood T cells: a sorted CD56 or NKG2C T cell subset, CD4+ or CD8+ T cells, or bulk PBMC T cells (not recorded which). These receptors were taken from a woman aged 18-69 years in good health.

The gene calls are TRBV11-3 and TRBJ2-3. Germline CDR1 and CDR2: SGHNT and YENEEA. The length of the CDR3 is 13 residues. The CDR3 loop reads CASSLGVTDTQYF.

The chain employs TRBV30 and TRBJ2-6; lacking DNA, the TRBD1 call made by TCRdb goes unchecked. In germline, CDR1 is GTSNPN, CDR2 SVGIG (reference sequence). There are 18 residues in the CDR3. This CDR3 reads CAWSHTRTGGTGANVLTF.

The genes are TRBV24-1 and TRBJ2-3; TCRdb's assignment of TRBD1 cannot be checked, as there is no DNA. CDR1 is KGHDR, CDR2 SFDVKD, per germline. This CDR3 spans 15 amino acids. CDR3 sequence reads: CATSDTRTETDTQYF.

The V gene is TRBV6-1, the J gene TRBJ1-5. The CDR3 length is 13 residues. CDR1 and CDR2 from the germline V gene are MNHNS and SASEGT. This CDR3 is CASSVLSNQPQHF.

The chain is built from TRBV30 and TRBJ2-7; as DNA is missing, the TRBD2 call by TCRdb cannot be tested. Germline V gives CDR1 GTSNPN, CDR2 SVGIG (reference sequence). CDR3 length: 17 amino acids. This CDR3 is CAWSAGLVEALLYEQYF.

The CDR3 spells CASSFAQGKAFF. The V and J genes are TRBV12-3 or TRBV12-4 and TRBJ1-1; TCRdb's D gene call, TRBD1, goes unchecked for lack of DNA. This CDR3 is built from 12 residues.

The chain links TRBV11-2 to TRBJ1-2; TCRdb designates TRBD1, a call that cannot be tested without DNA. The CDR3 consists of 13 residues. The germline CDR1 and CDR2 sequences are SGHAT and FQNNGV. The CDR3 spells CASSLWDNYGYTF.

The CDR3 sequence: CASSTMNNEQFF. J is TRBJ2-1 and V is TRBV7-3. There are 12 residues in the CDR3. Germline-derived CDR1 and CDR2 are SGHTA and FQGTGA.

J is TRBJ1-1 and V is TRBV12-3 or TRBV12-4. This CDR3 contains 14 residues. This CDR3 reads CASSGRGHGTEAFF.

This chain connects TRBV9 to TRBJ2-2; TCRdb gives TRBD1 as the D gene, but with no DNA this cannot be confirmed. This CDR3 is built from 17 residues. Germline lookup yields CDR1 SGDLS and CDR2 YYNGEE. CDR3: CASSVTGGGANTGELFF.

The chain joins TRBV5-1 to TRBJ1-1. Germline lookup yields CDR1 SGHRS and CDR2 YFSETQ. CDR3 length: 15 residues. This CDR3 is CASSREGPPNTEAFF. Full variable domain (remainder filled in from reference TRBV5-1 and TRBJ1-1): KAGVTQTPRYLIKTRGQQVTLSCSPISGHRSVSWYQQTPGQGLQFLFEYFSETQRNKGNFPGRFSGRQFSNSRSEMNVSTLELGDSALYLCASSREGPPNTEAFFGQGTRLTVV.

The rearrangement joins TRBV24-1 to TRBJ2-2; TCRdb designates TRBD1, a call that cannot be tested without DNA. Germline V gene sequence: CDR1 KGHDR, CDR2 SFDVKD. The CDR3 runs to 18 residues. The CDR3 sequence: CATSDPRTGARDTGELFF.

The rearrangement uses TRBV5-8 and TRBJ2-7. This CDR3 has 13 residues. The germline gives CDR1 SGHTS, CDR2 YDEGEE. This chain's CDR3 is CASSLAENYEQYF.

The chain joins TRBV18 to TRBJ1-5. CDR3 size: 16 residues. Germline V CDR1 and CDR2: KGHSH, LQKENI. The CDR3 spells CASSPLSLIGNQPQHF.

The V call is TRBV12-3 or TRBV12-4, the J call TRBJ1-1. This CDR3 comprises 12 residues. The CDR3 loop reads CASSRLGTEAFF.

This rearrangement joins TRBV27 to TRBJ2-7; the D gene TCRdb calls, TRBD1, cannot be checked with no DNA. The germline gives CDR1 MNHEY, CDR2 SMNVEV (reference sequence). This CDR3 region has 15 residues. The chain's CDR3 is CASSSSGTGSYEQYF.

The gene calls are TRBV7-3 and TRBJ2-1; TCRdb's D gene call, TRBD2, goes unchecked for lack of DNA. The CDR3 loop spans 13 amino acids. The germline V gene has CDR1 SGHTA and CDR2 FQGTGA. This CDR3 reads CASSLSAGSEQFF.

The chain uses TRBV27 and TRBJ2-1. The germline V gene encodes CDR1 MNHEY and CDR2 SMNVEV (reference sequence). The CDR3 has 15 residues. CDR3 sequence: CASSFYDIIYNEQFF.

The chain recombines TRBV28 with TRBJ2-2. The length of the CDR3 is 13 residues. CDR1 MDHEN and CDR2 SYDVKM come from the germline V gene. This chain's CDR3 is CASKSENTGELFF.